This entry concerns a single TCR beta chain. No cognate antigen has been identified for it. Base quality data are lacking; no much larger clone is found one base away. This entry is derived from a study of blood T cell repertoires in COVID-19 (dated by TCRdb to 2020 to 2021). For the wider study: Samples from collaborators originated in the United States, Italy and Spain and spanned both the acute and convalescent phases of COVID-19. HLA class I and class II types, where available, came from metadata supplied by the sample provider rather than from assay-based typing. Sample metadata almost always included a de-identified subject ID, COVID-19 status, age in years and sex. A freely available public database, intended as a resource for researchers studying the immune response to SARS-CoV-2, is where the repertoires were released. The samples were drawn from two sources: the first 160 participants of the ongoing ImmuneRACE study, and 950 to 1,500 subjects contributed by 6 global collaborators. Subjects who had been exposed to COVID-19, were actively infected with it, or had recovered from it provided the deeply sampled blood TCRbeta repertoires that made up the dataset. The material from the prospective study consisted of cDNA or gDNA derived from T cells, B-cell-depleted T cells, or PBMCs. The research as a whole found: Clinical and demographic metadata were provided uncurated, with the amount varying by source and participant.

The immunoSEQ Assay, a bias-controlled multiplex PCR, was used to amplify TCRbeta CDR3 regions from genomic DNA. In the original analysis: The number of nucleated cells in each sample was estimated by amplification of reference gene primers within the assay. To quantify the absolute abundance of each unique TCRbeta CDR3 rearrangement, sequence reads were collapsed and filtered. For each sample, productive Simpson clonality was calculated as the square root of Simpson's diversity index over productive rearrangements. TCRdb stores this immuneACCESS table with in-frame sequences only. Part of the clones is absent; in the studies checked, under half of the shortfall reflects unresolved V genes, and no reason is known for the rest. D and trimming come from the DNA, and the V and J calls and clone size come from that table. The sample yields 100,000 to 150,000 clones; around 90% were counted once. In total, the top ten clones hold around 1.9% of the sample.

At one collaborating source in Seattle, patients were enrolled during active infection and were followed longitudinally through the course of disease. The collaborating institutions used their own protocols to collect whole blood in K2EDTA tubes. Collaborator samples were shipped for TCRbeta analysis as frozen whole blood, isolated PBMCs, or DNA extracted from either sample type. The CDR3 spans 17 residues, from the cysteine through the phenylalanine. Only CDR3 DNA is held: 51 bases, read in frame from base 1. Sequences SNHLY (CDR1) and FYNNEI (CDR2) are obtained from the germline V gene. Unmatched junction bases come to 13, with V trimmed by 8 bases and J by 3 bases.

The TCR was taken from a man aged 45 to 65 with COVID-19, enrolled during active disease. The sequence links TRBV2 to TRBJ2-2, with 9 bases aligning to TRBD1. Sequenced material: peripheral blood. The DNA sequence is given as TGTGCCAGCGCGTTTAATTACAGGGGGCGCGACACCGGGGAGCTGTTTTTT. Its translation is CASAFNYRGRDTGELFF.